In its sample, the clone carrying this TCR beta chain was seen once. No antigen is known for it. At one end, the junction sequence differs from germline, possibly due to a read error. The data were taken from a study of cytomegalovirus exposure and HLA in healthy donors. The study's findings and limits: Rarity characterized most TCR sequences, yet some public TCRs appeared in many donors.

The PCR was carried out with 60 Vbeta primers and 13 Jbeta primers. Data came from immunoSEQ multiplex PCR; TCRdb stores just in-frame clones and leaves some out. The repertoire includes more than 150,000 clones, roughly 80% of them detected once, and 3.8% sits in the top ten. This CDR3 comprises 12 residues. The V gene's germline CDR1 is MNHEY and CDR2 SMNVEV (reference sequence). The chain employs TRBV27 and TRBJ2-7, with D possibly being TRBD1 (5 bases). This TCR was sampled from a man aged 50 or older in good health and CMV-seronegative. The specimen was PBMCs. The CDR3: CASTLSRVCPFF. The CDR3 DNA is TGTGCCAGCACCCTGAGCAGGGTTTGCCCCTTCTTC.